These 31 T cell receptor beta chains came from one sample sequenced in a study of T cells in Graves' hyperthyroidism and ophthalmopathy. There were TCR beta CDR3 regions amplified from RNA transcripts. First-round RT-PCR targeting the TCR CDR3 was performed with the HTBI primer set. In TCRdb, the multiplex PCR reads were re-called with MiXCR into one record per CDR3 protein. This table holds hundreds of thousands of distinct CDR3 sequences, under 20% found once. Sequenced input: blood. These receptors came from a woman between 25 and 40 years old with Graves' hyperthyroidism.

This clonotype has a handful of counts. This chain uses TRBV3-1 with TRBJ1-6; 7 nucleotides align to TRBD1. The CDR3 contains 14 residues. Germline assignment: CDR1 LGHDT and CDR2 YNNKEL (reference sequence). The V segment lost 2 bases and the J segment 6 bases; nucleotides outside the gene matches: 1. CDR3 nucleotide sequence: TGTGCCAGCAGCCAAAACAGGGGTAATTCACCCCTCCACTTT. Translation: CASSQNRGNSPLHF.

This clonotype turned up a few times. This sequence joins TRBV19 and TRBJ1-1; D is uncertain. This CDR3 comprises 15 residues. The germline V gene has CDR1 LNHDA and CDR2 SQIVND (reference sequence). With 2 bases removed from V and 3 bases from J, the gap between germline ends came to 13 bases. CDR3 sequence: CASSITGGLDTEAFF. DNA of the CDR3: TGTGCCAGTAGTATAACTGGAGGGTTGGACACTGAAGCTTTCTTT.

The chain uses TRBV5-4 and TRBJ2-1; 13 bases are shared with TRBD2. The CDR3 contains 16 residues. Germline V lookup: CDR1 SGHNT, CDR2 YYREEE (reference sequence). Trimming removed 3 bases from V and 9 bases from J; junction bases left unmatched: 9. The CDR3 spells CASSWGGTSGTVEQFF. DNA for the CDR3: TGTGCCAGCAGCTGGGGGGGGACTAGCGGGACAGTTGAGCAGTTCTTC. Full variable domain (remainder filled in from reference TRBV5-4 and TRBJ2-1): ETGVTQSPTHLIKTRGQQVTLRCSSQSGHNTVSWYQQALGQGPQFIFQYYREEENGRGNFPPRFSGLQFPNYSSELNVNALELDDSALYLCASSWGGTSGTVEQFFGPGTRLTVL.

This clonotype was found once. This chain joins TRBV20-1 and TRBJ1-5; TRBD1 matches at 7 bases. The junction had 10 bases not matched to a gene; V was cut back by 3 bases and J by 2 bases. Germline V gene sequence: CDR1 DFQATT, CDR2 SNEGSKA (reference sequence). The CDR3 is made up of 16 amino acids. DNA of the CDR3: TGCAGTGCTAGGGCTCCCAGGGGGAAAGGCAATCAGCCCCAGCATTTT. Protein: CSARAPRGKGNQPQHF.

This clonotype has just a few counts. In DNA form, the CDR3 reads TGTGCCAGTAGTACAGGTTATTCGGGCACTGAAGCTTTCTTT. This sequence encodes CASSTGYSGTEAFF. The chain links TRBV19 to TRBJ1-1; no definite D call. The CDR3 is 14 residues long. Trimming took 4 bases from V and 4 from J, leaving 13 bases between them. Germline CDR1 and CDR2: LNHDA and SQIVND (reference sequence).

The chain is built from TRBV6-6 and TRBJ2-7; D remains ambiguous. The CDR3 sequence is 15 residues long. The V end was cut by 0 bases, the J end by 5 bases, with 14 bases between. Germline CDR1 reads MNHNY; CDR2 reads SVGAGI (reference sequence). The CDR3 sequence: CASSYSSTFGHEQYF. CDR3 nucleotides: TGTGCCAGCAGTTACTCGAGCACTTTCGGTCACGAGCAGTACTTC.

The sample holds many counts of this clonotype. The chain has TRBV27 and TRBJ2-7; tentatively, D is TRBD2 (7 bases). V lost 5 bases and J lost 3, with 14 bases in between. Germline V lookup: CDR1 MNHEY, CDR2 SMNVEV (reference sequence). The CDR3 runs to 14 residues. Written as DNA, the CDR3 is TGTGCCAGCAGTGCTAGCGGAGGGGGCTACGAGCAGTACTTC. It specifies CASSASGGGYEQYF.

This clonotype occurred a few times. This rearrangement joins TRBV19 to TRBJ1-6; a possible D gene is TRBD1 (5 bases). CDR3 length: 15 amino acids. The V end was cut by 11 bases, the J end by 0 bases, with 14 bases between. Looked up from germline, CDR1 is LNHDA and CDR2 is SQIVND (reference sequence). As DNA, the CDR3 is TGTGCCGGGAGGGGCCAGAGCTCCTATAATTCACCCCTCCACTTT. The encoded protein is CAGRGQSSYNSPLHF.

This clonotype was recorded a few times. This rearrangement joins TRBV7-2 to TRBJ2-3; D gene uncertain. V was clipped by 4 bases and J by 6 bases, with 8 bases between them. This CDR3 is built from 12 residues. Germline V gene lookup returns CDR1 SGHTA and CDR2 FQGNSA. CDR3 sequence: CASSWGVDTQYF. CDR3 nucleotides: TGTGCCAGCAGCTGGGGTGTGGATACGCAGTATTTT.

The CDR3 DNA follows: TGTGCCAGCAGCCAAGGACTCTCGCGGGAGCTGTTTTTT. Its translation: CASSQGLSRELFF. This chain connects TRBV3-1 to TRBJ2-2; no reliable D call. V gave up 1 base and J gave up 9 bases, with 9 bases separating them. Germline-derived CDR1 and CDR2 are LGHDT and YNNKEL (reference sequence). This CDR3 is built from 13 residues.

This chain links TRBV15 with TRBJ1-4; 7 positions agree with TRBD1. The CDR3 has 14 amino acids. The ends lost 0 bases at V and 5 bases at J; junction bases unmatched: 0. CDR1 is LNHNV, CDR2 YYDKDF, per germline (reference sequence). The DNA of the CDR3 is TGTGCCACCAGCAGAGACAGGGGGAATGAAAAACTGTTTTTT. Translating gives CATSRDRGNEKLFF. Filled out from reference TRBV15 and TRBJ1-4, the complete variable domain reads DAMVIQNPRYQVTQFGKPVTLSCSQTLNHNVMYWYQQKSSQAPKLLFHYYDKDFNNEADTPDNFQSRRPNTSFCFLDIRSPGLGDTAMYLCATSRDRGNEKLFFGSGTQLSVL.

The rearrangement uses TRBV30 and TRBJ1-5; D perhaps matches TRBD1 (6 bases). The germline V gene has CDR1 GTSNPN and CDR2 SVGIG (reference sequence). V was cut by 1 base and J by 6 bases, with 10 bases left in between. CDR3 size: 13 residues. This CDR3 reads CAWSASGVQPQHF. The CDR3 nucleotides read TGTGCCTGGAGTGCATCAGGGGTTCAGCCCCAGCATTTT.

This clonotype has ten or more counts. The chain joins TRBV12-3 or TRBV12-4 to TRBJ2-5; D remains ambiguous. This CDR3 is built from 13 residues. V shed 3 bases and J shed 1 base, with 6 bases lying between them. The CDR3 bases are TGTGCCAGCAGTTTGCTGAGCCAAGAGACCCAGTACTTC. Amino acids: CASSLLSQETQYF.

At least ten counts were recorded for this clonotype. V gene TRBV27 combines with J gene TRBJ2-1; 10 nucleotides line up with TRBD2. V shed 5 bases and J 4 bases; nucleotides not matched to a gene: 11. CDR1 and CDR2 from the germline V gene are MNHEY and SMNVEV (reference sequence). This CDR3 region has 17 residues. The CDR3 reads CASSPYTLAGDYNEQFF. The CDR3 DNA reads TGTGCCAGCAGTCCATACACTCTAGCGGGGGATTACAATGAGCAGTTCTTC.

This clonotype was observed a handful of times. V gene TRBV20-1 combines with J gene TRBJ2-2; 9 bases fit TRBD2. This CDR3 comprises 15 residues. Germline V gene lookup returns CDR1 DFQATT and CDR2 SNEGSKA (reference sequence). With 0 bases clipped from V and 6 bases from J, the junction kept 5 bases outside the gene matches. The CDR3, as DNA: TGCAGTGCTAGAGATCCGGCGGGAGGGGCCGGGGAGCTGTTTTTT. Its translation is CSARDPAGGAGELFF.

The chain combines TRBV30 with TRBJ2-2; 15 bases agree with TRBD2. The CDR3 consists of 19 residues. J was trimmed by 3 bases and V by 0 bases; bases with no gene match: 8. The germline CDR1 and CDR2 sequences are GTSNPN and SVGIG (reference sequence). The CDR3 sequence is CAWSVWGLAGGRDTGELFF. The CDR3 nucleotides read TGTGCCTGGAGTGTGTGGGGACTAGCGGGAGGAAGGGACACCGGGGAGCTGTTTTTT.

This clonotype showed up many times. This chain connects TRBV3-1 to TRBJ2-3; 8 bases are shared with TRBD2. The CDR3 is 15 amino acids. Germline V CDR1 and CDR2: LGHDT, YNNKEL (reference sequence). V lost 2 bases to trimming and J lost 2 bases; unmatched junction nucleotides: 3. CDR3 coding DNA: TGTGCCAGCAGCCAAAGCGGGAGATTCACAGATACGCAGTATTTT. Translation: CASSQSGRFTDTQYF.

The chain employs TRBV2 and TRBJ2-3; TRBD2 agrees at 9 bases. CDR1 is SNHLY, CDR2 FYNNEI, per germline. The V and J ends lost 7 bases and 10 bases, in that order; junction bases with no gene match: 6. The CDR3 has 12 amino acids. This CDR3 is CASTSGLASQYF. As DNA, the CDR3 is TGTGCCAGCACCTCGGGACTAGCATCGCAGTATTTT. The full variable domain, rest sourced from reference TRBV2 and TRBJ2-3, is EPEVTQTPSHQVTQMGQEVILRCVPISNHLYFYWYRQILGQKVEFLVSFYNNEISEKSEIFDDQFSVERPDGSNFTLKIRSTKLEDSAMYFCASTSGLASQYFGPGTRLTVL.

This chain connects TRBV19 to TRBJ1-1, with a weak D call TRBD1 (5 bases). The CDR3 is 16 amino acids. V was clipped by 3 bases and J by 0 bases, with 14 bases between them. CDR1 is LNHDA, CDR2 SQIVND, per germline (reference sequence). CDR3 bases: TGTGCCAGTAGTATTTGGGGGAGTCCCATGAACACTGAAGCTTTCTTT. Translation gives CASSIWGSPMNTEAFF.

DNA for the CDR3: TGCGCCAGCAGCTTGGAGGGGACTAGCTCTGGAAACACCATATATTTT. The encoded protein is CASSLEGTSSGNTIYF. The chain employs TRBV5-1 and TRBJ1-3; D possibly corresponds to TRBD1 (5 bases). Between the trimmed V and J ends, which lost 0 bases and 0 bases, there was a span of 10 bases. CDR3 length: 16 residues. Germline CDR1 SGHRS, CDR2 YFSETQ.

Concerning this clonotype: A much larger clonotype is one base distant, so this may be a read error. The J gene is TRBJ2-7, the V gene TRBV5-1; the D is unclear. The V gene's germline CDR1 is SGHRS and CDR2 YFSETQ. This CDR3 has 13 amino acids. The CDR3 sequence: CASSPRRVYAQYF. Written as DNA, the CDR3 is TGTGCCAGCAGCCCACGGCGTGTCTACGCGCAGTACTTC.

Ten or more counts support this clonotype. The rearrangement links TRBV6-5 to TRBJ1-6; D perhaps matches TRBD1 (5 bases). CDR3 length equals 15 residues. Germline CDR1 reads MNHEY; CDR2 reads SVGAGI. Trimming removed 2 bases at V and 7 bases at J, with 12 bases between. CDR3 region: CASSYGTDNNSPLHF. CDR3 sequence (DNA): TGTGCCAGCAGTTACGGGACGGACAACAATTCACCCCTCCACTTT.

The V gene is TRBV5-1, the J gene TRBJ1-5; a weak D match, TRBD1 (5 bases). The V gene's germline CDR1 is SGHRS and CDR2 YFSETQ. CDR3 size: 16 residues. Trimming removed 4 bases from V and 4 bases from J, with 18 bases in between. CDR3 in DNA: TGCGCCAGCAGCCCAGAGGGACCACGTGGGAATCAGCCCCAGCATTTT. This translates into CASSPEGPRGNQPQHF.

This clonotype was counted many times. This chain uses TRBV28 with TRBJ1-3, with D possibly TRBD1 on 6 matching bases. The V and J ends lost 5 bases and 0 bases respectively, with 11 bases between them. Germline values: CDR1 MDHEN, CDR2 SYDVKM. The CDR3 extends over 15 amino acids. The CDR3 bases are TGTGCCAGCAGTCCACGGGACACCTCTGGAAACACCATATATTTT. Protein product: CASSPRDTSGNTIYF. Full variable domain (remainder filled in from reference TRBV28 and TRBJ1-3): DVKVTQSSRYLVKRTGEKVFLECVQDMDHENMFWYRQDPGLGLRLIYFSYDVKMKEKGDIPEGYSVSREKKERFSLILESASTNQTSMYLCASSPRDTSGNTIYFGEGSWLTVV.

Remarks on this clonotype: Given a much more abundant clone one base away, this may be a read error. V and J are TRBV6-1 and TRBJ1-5; D uncertain. The V and J ends lost 4 bases and 2 bases respectively, with 15 bases between them. The V gene's germline CDR1 is MNHNS and CDR2 SASEGT. The CDR3 totals 16 residues. CDR3 loop: CASSGEERSGNQPQHF. CDR3 bases: TGTGCCAGCAGTGGGGAAGAGCGGAGTGGCAATCAGCCCCAGCATTTT.

This clonotype was counted ten times or more. This rearrangement joins TRBV11-2 to TRBJ1-6; D is unclear. CDR1 is SGHAT and CDR2 is FQNNGV in the germline V gene. Between the trimmed V and J ends, which lost 2 bases and 8 bases, there was a span of 13 bases. The CDR3 runs 15 residues. The CDR3 here is CASSLSPAGDSPLHF. The CDR3 DNA reads as TGTGCCAGCAGCTTAAGCCCAGCCGGGGATTCACCCCTCCACTTT.

This clonotype was observed many times. CDR3 region: CASGTRNDYEQYF. The CDR3 coding sequence is TGTGCCAGCGGGACTAGGAACGACTACGAGCAGTACTTC. The chain is built from TRBV27 and TRBJ2-7, with 8 bases matching TRBD2. Trimming at V came to 8 bases and at J to 3 bases, leaving 6 bases not matched to a gene. This CDR3 is 13 amino acids long. Germline CDR1 is MNHEY and CDR2 is SMNVEV (reference sequence).

The rearrangement links TRBV14 to TRBJ2-2; the D is unclear. The CDR3 has 17 residues. Germline V CDR1 and CDR2: SGHDN, FVKESK. V lost 2 bases, J lost 1 base, and 14 bases lay in between. CDR3 in amino acids: CASSQPRHTLNTGELFF. CDR3 in DNA: TGTGCCAGCAGCCAACCCCGACATACCTTGAACACCGGGGAGCTGTTTTTT.

Ten or more counts support this clonotype. CDR3 sequence reads: CASRRTSDVWEQYF. The CDR3 region has the DNA TGTGCCAGCAGGAGGACTAGCGACGTTTGGGAGCAGTACTTC. The chain has TRBV7-2 and TRBJ2-7, with TRBD2 matching over 9 bases. J lost 7 bases, V lost 6 bases, and 10 bases had no gene match. CDR1 and CDR2 from the germline V gene are SGHTA and FQGNSA. The CDR3 totals 14 residues.

The table lists this clonotype with many counts. This chain links TRBV20-1 with TRBJ2-7; D may correspond to TRBD1 or TRBD2 (5 bases each). Germline CDR1 is DFQATT and CDR2 is SNEGSKA (reference sequence). The CDR3 has 15 residues. Trimming stripped 5 bases from V and 0 bases from J, with 17 bases between. DNA of the CDR3: TGCAGTGCTCTCAACCGGGACGGAAGCTCCTACGAGCAGTACTTC. Encoded protein: CSALNRDGSSYEQYF.

CDR3 region: CASSLGYGRVYGYTF. The CDR3, as DNA: TGTGCCAGCAGCTTGGGGTATGGCAGGGTTTATGGCTACACCTTC. The chain employs TRBV5-6 and TRBJ1-2; TRBD1 might be the D (5 bases). V was cut by 0 bases and J by 5 bases, with 14 bases left in between. In germline, CDR1 is SGHDT, CDR2 YYEEEE. The CDR3 runs to 15 residues.